This T cell receptor (beta chain) was sequenced for a study of T cell responses to AZD1222 COVID-19 vaccine. A single count supports this clone. Data came from immunoSEQ multiplex PCR; TCRdb stores just in-frame clones and leaves some out. The data show about 140,000 clones, with 80% to 95% seen just once and 3.5% to 4.5% held by the top ten. Second doses were pooled across both intervals (about 4 or about 12 weeks). This CDR3 is 15 amino acids long. The ends were cut back, 3 bases at V and 0 bases at J, with 9 bases in the middle. CDR1 LNHNV and CDR2 YYDKDF come from the germline V gene (reference sequence).

The chain has TRBV15 and TRBJ1-5; a weak D match, TRBD1 (5 bases). The starting material was peripheral blood, obtained 28 days after the second AZD1222 dose. The sequence was collected from an adult who received the AZD1222 COVID-19 vaccine. The CDR3 DNA sequence: TGTGCCACCAGCAGTGCAGGGAATAGCAATCAGCCCCAGCATTTT. It is translated as CATSSAGNSNQPQHF.